Reported below is one T cell receptor beta chain. The assay was immunoSEQ multiplex PCR, and TCRdb's table has in-frame clones only and misses some. The table has tens of thousands of clones, 95% to 98% seen once; the top ten hold about 0.24%. V lost 2 bases, J lost 6 bases, and 4 bases lay in between. The CDR3 extends over 12 amino acids. The germline V gene has CDR1 LNHDA and CDR2 SQIVND (reference sequence). The sample is drawn from a study of technical replicates of blood from four donors. This clonotype was sampled from a human donor in good health. Specimen: T cells isolated from PBMCs. The chain couples TRBV19 to TRBJ2-2; no definite D call. The CDR3 nucleotides read TGTGCCAGTAGTATATTAGCCGGGGAGCTGTTTTTT. The encoded protein is CASSILAGELFF.